This T cell receptor (beta chain) was observed in a study of T cell responses to AZD1222 COVID-19 vaccine. Regarding the study as a whole: Possibly, clonal diversity was underestimated; donors were largely white British and included more females. The peak T cell response came first, and repertoires were sampled only after it. Among AZD1222 vaccinees, only six or seven were seropositive at baseline.

Sequenced by immunoSEQ multiplex PCR; TCRdb stores in-frame clones only, minus some. The sample includes 150,000 to 200,000 clones, 85% to 95% of them seen just once. In the case of this clone: Its antigen is currently unknown.

Germline V gene sequence: CDR1 LNHDA, CDR2 SQIVND (reference sequence). This CDR3 has 14 amino acids. Trimming pared 5 bases from V and 2 bases from J, leaving 10 bases between. Second-dose recipients at about 4 or about 12 weeks were treated as one pooled group. The TCR comes from an adult who received the AZD1222 COVID-19 vaccine. This rearrangement joins TRBV19 to TRBJ1-5; tentatively, D is TRBD1 (5 bases). The specimen was peripheral blood, collected 28 days after the second AZD1222 dose. This CDR3 reads CASSSWGGNQPQHF. The CDR3 nucleotides read TGTGCCAGTAGTTCGTGGGGGGGCAATCAGCCCCAGCATTTT.